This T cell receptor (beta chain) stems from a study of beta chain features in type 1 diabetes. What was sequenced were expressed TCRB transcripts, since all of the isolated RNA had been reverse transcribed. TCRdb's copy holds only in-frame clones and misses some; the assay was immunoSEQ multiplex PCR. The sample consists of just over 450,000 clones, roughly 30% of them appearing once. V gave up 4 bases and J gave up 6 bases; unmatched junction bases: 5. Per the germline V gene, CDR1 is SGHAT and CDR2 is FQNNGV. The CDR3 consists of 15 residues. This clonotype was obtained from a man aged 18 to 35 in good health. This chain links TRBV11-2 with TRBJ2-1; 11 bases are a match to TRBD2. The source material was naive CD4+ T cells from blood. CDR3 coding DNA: TGTGCCAGCAGCTCCACCGGACTAGCGGGCAATGAGCAGTTCTTC. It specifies CASSSTGLAGNEQFF.